Presented here are 22 T cell receptor beta chains from one specimen sequenced in a study of blood T cell repertoires in COVID-19. Measured with immunoSEQ multiplex PCR; TCRdb has only the in-frame clones, and not every one. The sample holds 150,000 to 250,000 clones; approximately 84% are singletons and the top ten take 6.5% to 8.5%. Sequencing used peripheral blood. Receptors were obtained from a human donor with acute or convalescent COVID-19. The donor label of this sample is uncertain.

The rearrangement links TRBV25-1 to TRBJ2-7; 9 bases map to TRBD2. The J segment lost 5 bases and the V segment lost 4 bases, leaving 6 bases of the junction unmatched. Germline V gene data show CDR1 as MGHDK and CDR2 as SYGVNS. The CDR3 runs to 14 residues. The CDR3 DNA is TGTGCCAGCAGTGTGGAGGCGGGAGGGGACGAGCAGTACTTC. This encodes CASSVEAGGDEQYF.

The chain combines TRBV28 with TRBJ2-1; D may be TRBD2 (6 bases). CDR1 is MDHEN and CDR2 is SYDVKM in the germline V gene. V dropped 2 bases and J dropped 5 bases, with 7 bases sitting between them. This CDR3 spans 13 amino acids. The DNA of the CDR3 is TGTGCCAGCAGTTTAGTAGCGGACAATGAGCAGTTCTTC. This encodes CASSLVADNEQFF.

The sample holds a few counts of this clone. For the CDR3, the DNA is TGTGCCAGTAGGTGGGACAGGGCCAACACCGGGGAGCTGTTTTTT. It encodes CASRWDRANTGELFF. The chain carries TRBV19 and TRBJ2-2, with 9 bases that match TRBD1. The CDR3 is 15 amino acids. The ends lost 6 bases at V and 2 bases at J; junction bases unmatched: 4. Germline assignment: CDR1 LNHDA and CDR2 SQIVND (reference sequence).

This chain joins TRBV7-9 and TRBJ1-2, with 7 nucleotides matching TRBD1. Looked up from germline, CDR1 is SEHNR and CDR2 is FQNEAQ (reference sequence). Losses at the gene ends were 5 bases for V and 4 bases for J; bases not matched to a gene: 4. CDR3 length equals 13 residues. CDR3 coding DNA: TGTGCCAGCAGCCGACAGGGTCTCTATGGCTACACCTTC. This encodes CASSRQGLYGYTF. The entire variable domain, with the rest obtained from reference TRBV7-9 and TRBJ1-2, is as follows: DTGVSQNPRHKITKRGQNVTFRCDPISEHNRLYWYRQTLGQGPEFLTYFQNEAQLEKSRLLSDRFSAERPKGSFSTLEIQRTEQGDSAMYLCASSRQGLYGYTFGSGTRLTVV.

This chain connects TRBV24-1 to TRBJ2-7, with TRBD1 as a possible D gene (5 bases). The CDR3 covers 13 residues. The germline V and J ends were trimmed by 4 bases and 5 bases, with 11 bases remaining between them. CDR1 and CDR2 from the germline V gene are KGHDR and SFDVKD. The CDR3 region is CATSEGQANEQYF. The CDR3 DNA sequence: TGTGCCACCAGTGAGGGGCAGGCCAACGAGCAGTACTTC.

The chain has TRBV5-1 and TRBJ2-2; the D is unclear. V was trimmed by 2 bases and J by 7 bases, leaving 15 bases between them. This CDR3 contains 15 residues. Germline loops: CDR1 SGHRS, CDR2 YFSETQ. CDR3 DNA: TGCGCCAGCAGCTTAAGGTCCCGTCCGGGCGGGGAGCTGTTTTTT. It translates to CASSLRSRPGGELFF.

This chain joins TRBV9 and TRBJ2-5, with D maybe TRBD2 (5 bases). CDR1 is SGDLS, CDR2 YYNGEE, per germline. CDR3 length: 15 amino acids. V lost 4 bases to trimming and J lost 1 base, with 14 bases between them. The CDR3 protein is CASSLGLPSQETQYF. CDR3 nucleotides: TGTGCCAGCAGCCTCGGACTGCCTTCCCAAGAGACCCAGTACTTC.

The rearrangement uses TRBV18 and TRBJ1-1; D is possibly TRBD1 (6 bases). Trimming removed 2 bases at V and 5 bases at J, with 9 bases between. Germline V lookup: CDR1 KGHSH, CDR2 LQKENI. This CDR3 contains 13 residues. CDR3 nucleotide sequence: TGTGCCAGCTCACCAACAGGGATTACTGAAGCTTTCTTT. Residues: CASSPTGITEAFF.

This rearrangement joins TRBV11-2 to TRBJ1-6; D is perhaps TRBD1 (5 bases). CDR3 length equals 16 residues. In germline, CDR1 is SGHAT, CDR2 FQNNGV. The ends were cut back, 6 bases at V and 4 bases at J, with 16 bases in the middle. The CDR3: CASSREQEMYNSPLHF. For the CDR3, the DNA is TGTGCCAGCAGTCGAGAACAGGAAATGTATAATTCACCCCTCCACTTT.

V gene TRBV5-4 combines with J gene TRBJ2-3; 7 nucleotides line up with TRBD1. The V gene's germline CDR1 is SGHNT and CDR2 YYREEE (reference sequence). The length of the CDR3 is 16 residues. Losses at the gene ends were 4 bases for V and 2 bases for J; bases not matched to a gene: 10. The CDR3 spells CASSPRTGLSTDTQYF. The DNA of the CDR3 is TGTGCCAGCAGCCCCAGGACAGGCCTATCCACAGATACGCAGTATTTT.

V gene TRBV11-1 combines with J gene TRBJ1-2; no definite D call. This CDR3 has 13 amino acids. Germline V gene sequence: CDR1 SGHAT, CDR2 FQDESV (reference sequence). V lost 5 bases to trimming and J lost 4 bases, with 11 bases between them. DNA of the CDR3: TGTGCCAGCAGCCTCCCCGGCGGCTATGGCTACACCTTC. It codes for CASSLPGGYGYTF.

The rearrangement uses TRBV7-6 and TRBJ2-1; 10 bases are a match to TRBD2. J was trimmed by 7 bases and V by 4 bases; bases with no gene match: 10. The germline V gene encodes CDR1 SGHVS and CDR2 FNYEAQ. CDR3 length: 16 residues. The CDR3 DNA sequence: TGTGCCAGCAGCTCCACCCTAGCGGGAGAAGGAAATGAGCAGTTCTTC. It is translated as CASSSTLAGEGNEQFF. Full variable domain (missing parts from reference TRBV7-6 and TRBJ2-1): GAGVSQSPRYKVTKRGQDVALRCDPISGHVSLYWYRQALGQGPEFLTYFNYEAQQDKSGLPNDRFSAERPEGSISTLTIQRTEQRDSAMYRCASSSTLAGEGNEQFFGPGTRLTVL.

This clone showed up many times. The rearrangement links TRBV21-1 to TRBJ1-5. TRBV21-1 is classified as a pseudogene. This CDR3 contains 14 residues. CDR3 DNA sequence: TGTGCCAGCAGCCGGACGGGGGAAGACCAGCCCCAGCATTTT. Its protein product is CASSRTGEDQPQHF.

The chain employs TRBV7-9 and TRBJ2-1; 9 bases agree with TRBD2. CDR3 size: 15 residues. Trimming at V came to 5 bases and at J to 9 bases, leaving 11 bases not matched to a gene. From germline, CDR1 is SEHNR and CDR2 FQNEAQ (reference sequence). Here the CDR3 DNA reads TGTGCCAGCAGCCCCGGGGCGGGAGGGCTCGGTGAGCAGTTCTTC. It yields the protein CASSPGAGGLGEQFF.

The rearrangement uses TRBV5-4 and TRBJ1-1; weak D call: TRBD1 (5 bases). The germline V gene has CDR1 SGHNT and CDR2 YYREEE (reference sequence). This CDR3 is built from 15 residues. V dropped 6 bases and J dropped 1 base, with 16 bases sitting between them. The CDR3 bases are TGTGCCAGCACCGGGGGGGGTGGCGGGAACACTGAAGCTTTCTTT. Translating gives CASTGGGGGNTEAFF.

The V gene is TRBV7-2, the J gene TRBJ2-7; 8 nucleotides match TRBD2. With V trimmed by 2 bases and J by 4 bases, 7 bases remained unmatched. The CDR3 is 15 amino acids. Per germline, CDR1 SGHTA and CDR2 FQGNSA. CDR3 in DNA: TGTGCCAGCAGCTTAAGTTCGGGAGGGCCTTACGAGCAGTACTTC. Its translation: CASSLSSGGPYEQYF.

The chain is built from TRBV28 and TRBJ2-7, with 11 bases that match TRBD2. The CDR3 has 15 residues. Germline V lookup: CDR1 MDHEN, CDR2 SYDVKM. V lost 4 bases, J lost 6 bases, and 8 bases stayed unmatched. CDR3 protein: CASSSKLAGVSEQYF. In nucleotides, the CDR3 is TGTGCCAGCAGTTCCAAACTAGCGGGAGTATCCGAGCAGTACTTC.

This chain connects TRBV27 to TRBJ2-3, with 9 bases that match TRBD2. The CDR3 loop spans 13 amino acids. Germline V gene sequence: CDR1 MNHEY, CDR2 SMNVEV (reference sequence). V was clipped by 6 bases and J by 14 bases; unmatched bases: 12. The CDR3 region is CASRREEREVLYF. In DNA form, the CDR3 reads TGTGCCAGCAGACGTGAAGAGCGGGAGGTCCTGTATTTT.

The V call is TRBV6-6, the J call TRBJ2-2, with D perhaps matching TRBD2 (6 bases). Per the germline V gene, CDR1 is MNHNY and CDR2 is SVGAGI (reference sequence). CDR3 size: 15 residues. V shed 2 bases and J shed 4 bases, with 11 bases lying between them. CDR3 DNA: TGTGCCAGCAGTTACCAGGAGGGCGGCACCGGGGAGCTGTTTTTT. Translation: CASSYQEGGTGELFF.

The chain is built from TRBV11-3 and TRBJ2-5; a weak D match, TRBD2 (5 bases). From germline, CDR1 is SGHNT and CDR2 YENEEA. This CDR3 has 15 amino acids. V was trimmed by 1 base and J by 2 bases, leaving 11 bases between them. The CDR3 nucleotides are TGTGCCAGCAGCTTAGGAGGGATGAGGCAAGAGACCCAGTACTTC. This translates into CASSLGGMRQETQYF.

The chain carries TRBV7-2 and TRBJ2-7; 7 nucleotides match TRBD2. CDR1 is SGHTA and CDR2 is FQGNSA in the germline V gene. The junction had 6 bases not matched to a gene; V was cut back by 5 bases and J by 5 bases. The CDR3 covers 13 residues. The CDR3 reads CASSPTSIHEQYF. In DNA, the CDR3 is TGTGCCAGCAGCCCGACTAGCATCCACGAGCAGTACTTC.

The chain carries TRBV18 and TRBJ1-5, with a possible D match to TRBD1 (5 bases). V lost 3 bases, J lost 6 bases, and 9 bases lay in between. The CDR3 has 13 residues. Germline assignment: CDR1 KGHSH and CDR2 LQKENI. CDR3 nucleotides: TGTGCCAGCTCACCGGACATAAGTCAGCCCCAGCATTTT. This gives the protein CASSPDISQPQHF.